These 15 T cell receptor beta chains came from one sample sequenced in a study of shared clonotypes between healthy human individuals. Clones were sequenced by immunoSEQ multiplex PCR, and TCRdb holds only the in-frame ones, with some missing. The table has some 1 million clones, 75% seen once. Specimen: memory CD4+ T cells sorted from blood. Subset specified: CD45RA-negative fraction. The receptor set was obtained from a man in his late teens or twenties in good health.

The table lists this clone with a few counts. The V and J genes are TRBV11-2 and TRBJ2-5, with 7 nucleotides matching TRBD1. This CDR3 region has 15 residues. V trimming: 6 bases; J trimming: 0 bases; junction bases outside the gene matches: 7. The germline CDR1 and CDR2 sequences are SGHAT and FQNNGV. The CDR3 coding sequence is TGTGCCAGCAGTCTCGGACAGGTATACCAAGAGACCCAGTACTTC. Protein product: CASSLGQVYQETQYF. The full variable domain, its missing parts supplied by reference TRBV11-2 and TRBJ2-5, is EAGVAQSPRYKIIEKRQSVAFWCNPISGHATLYWYQQILGQGPKLLIQFQNNGVVDDSQLPKDRFSAERLKGVDSTLKIQPAKLEDSAVYLCASSLGQVYQETQYFGPGTRLLVL.

In DNA, the CDR3 is TGTGCCAGCAGCCCCCCGGGAGTGAGCAGGGAATCACCCCTCCACTTT. Amino acid sequence: CASSPPGVSRESPLHF. The chain recombines TRBV13 with TRBJ1-6; weak D call: TRBD1 (5 bases). V dropped 5 bases and J dropped 10 bases, with 21 bases sitting between them. This CDR3 is 16 amino acids long. The germline V gene has CDR1 PRHDT and CDR2 FYEKMQ (reference sequence).

This chain links TRBV4-1 with TRBJ2-5; D may match TRBD1 or TRBD2 (5 bases each). Trimming shortened V by 5 bases and J by 4 bases, and 17 bases separated the two germline ends. CDR3 length equals 15 residues. Germline CDR1 reads MGHRA; CDR2 reads YSYEKL. The CDR3, as DNA: TGCGCCAGCAGCGAGAGGGGTGCGATCGGAGAGACCCAGTACTTC. This gives the protein CASSERGAIGETQYF.

The rearrangement uses TRBV7-9 and TRBJ1-2, with D unresolved. Germline V lookup: CDR1 SEHNR, CDR2 FQNEAQ (reference sequence). CDR3 size: 15 residues. Trimming cost V 1 base and J 4 bases, with 13 bases left between them. The CDR3 bases are TGTGCCAGCAGCTTAGAAACGGGAAAAATCTATGGCTACACCTTC. It encodes CASSLETGKIYGYTF.

The genes are TRBV28 and TRBJ1-5, with unresolved D. The germline CDR1 and CDR2 sequences are MDHEN and SYDVKM. Deletions cut 7 bases from V and 4 bases from J, with 11 bases between. CDR3 length: 13 amino acids. The CDR3 nucleotides read TGTGCCAGCATCCCCGATGCAAATCAGCCCCAGCATTTT. Its protein product is CASIPDANQPQHF.

This clone showed up just once. The rearrangement joins TRBV18 to TRBJ2-7, with D unclear. The CDR3 covers 13 residues. Trimming left V 0 bases short and J 7 bases short, with 10 bases between. Germline values: CDR1 KGHSH, CDR2 LQKENI. The CDR3 sequence: CASSPPWGWEQYF. CDR3 sequence (DNA): TGTGCCAGCTCACCACCATGGGGTTGGGAGCAGTACTTC.

This clone was observed a handful of times. Other DNA sequences from this sample encode an identical CDR3 as well. The chain links TRBV28 to TRBJ1-5; D not resolved. The CDR3 runs to 12 residues. With 5 bases removed from V and 5 bases from J, the gap between germline ends came to 7 bases. Germline V lookup: CDR1 MDHEN, CDR2 SYDVKM. The CDR3 loop is CASSLGHQPQHF. The CDR3 DNA is TGTGCCAGCAGTCTGGGTCATCAGCCCCAGCATTTT. Complete variable domain (other parts from reference TRBV28 and TRBJ1-5): DVKVTQSSRYLVKRTGEKVFLECVQDMDHENMFWYRQDPGLGLRLIYFSYDVKMKEKGDIPEGYSVSREKKERFSLILESASTNQTSMYLCASSLGHQPQHFGDGTRLSIL.

With respect to this clone: Different DNA sequences within this sample yield the same CDR3. V gene TRBV5-6 combines with J gene TRBJ1-1; D gene ambiguous. Per the germline V gene, CDR1 is SGHDT and CDR2 is YYEEEE. The V and J ends lost 1 base and 2 bases respectively, with 9 bases between them. CDR3 length equals 14 residues. The CDR3 region has the DNA TGTGCCAGCAGCTTGTTCAGATCCAACACTGAAGCTTTCTTT. Translating gives CASSLFRSNTEAFF.

This sequence joins TRBV6-5 and TRBJ2-7; D ambiguous. The ends were cut back, 0 bases at V and 6 bases at J, with 12 bases in the middle. The CDR3 extends over 14 amino acids. Germline V lookup: CDR1 MNHEY, CDR2 SVGAGI. CDR3 amino acids: CASSYSVIRLEQYF. The CDR3 coding sequence is TGTGCCAGCAGTTACTCAGTGATACGGCTCGAGCAGTACTTC.

The J gene is TRBJ2-7, the V gene TRBV6-6; 9 nucleotides match TRBD1. Germline assignment: CDR1 MNHNY and CDR2 SVGAGI (reference sequence). The trim removed 6 bases at V and 5 bases at J, leaving 8 bases unmatched. The CDR3 has 14 amino acids. CDR3: CASRSRDRVNEQYF. The CDR3 region has the DNA TGTGCCAGCAGAAGCCGGGACAGGGTCAACGAGCAGTACTTC.

This clone was picked up a small number of times. The genes are TRBV10-3 and TRBJ2-7, with 11 bases identical to TRBD2. The junction had 11 bases not matched to a gene; V was cut back by 6 bases and J by 7 bases. Per the germline V gene, CDR1 is ENHRY and CDR2 is SYGVKD. The CDR3 extends over 15 amino acids. The CDR3: CAIRNILAGVGEQYF. As DNA, the CDR3 is TGTGCCATCAGAAATATACTAGCGGGAGTGGGGGAGCAGTACTTC.

J is TRBJ2-5 and V is TRBV16, with D perhaps TRBD1 (6 bases). There are 15 residues in the CDR3. In germline, CDR1 is KGHSY, CDR2 FQNENV. V lost 0 bases and J lost 2, with 10 bases in between. CDR3 nucleotide sequence: TGTGCCAGCAGCCAATCCAGGGGCGGGCAAGAGACCCAGTACTTC. Protein product: CASSQSRGGQETQYF. The whole variable domain, filled in from reference TRBV16 and TRBJ2-5, reads GEEVAQTPKHLVRGEGQKAKLYCAPIKGHSYVFWYQQVLKNEFKFLISFQNENVFDETGMPKERFSAKCLPNSPCSLEIQATKLEDSAVYFCASSQSRGGQETQYFGPGTRLLVL.

Only a few counts were recorded for this clone. The chain has TRBV5-5 and TRBJ2-7, with 11 bases aligning to TRBD2. Germline CDR1 is SGHKS and CDR2 is YYEKEE (reference sequence). The CDR3 is 15 residues long. V was pared by 2 bases and J by 3 bases, with 4 bases of the junction left unmatched. CDR3 nucleotide sequence: TGTGCCAGCAGCTTTGCTCTAGCGGGGGGCTACGAGCAGTACTTC. It encodes CASSFALAGGYEQYF.

This clone came up a few times. The chain combines TRBV5-6 with TRBJ2-2; the match to TRBD1 covers 10 bases. With 4 bases clipped from V and 7 bases from J, the junction kept 10 bases outside the gene matches. The CDR3 extends over 16 amino acids. Germline assignment: CDR1 SGHDT and CDR2 YYEEEE. The CDR3 sequence is CASSQDRGQLVGELFF. For the CDR3, the DNA is TGTGCCAGCAGCCAAGACAGGGGGCAGTTGGTCGGGGAGCTGTTTTTT.

This clone was counted a few times. V and J are TRBV7-9 and TRBJ2-5; perhaps TRBD1 as D (5 bases). Between the trimmed V and J ends, which lost 5 bases and 3 bases, there was a span of 16 bases. This CDR3 has 15 amino acids. CDR1 and CDR2 from the germline V gene are SEHNR and FQNEAQ (reference sequence). The CDR3 loop is CASSPGAGSKETQYF. The CDR3 DNA reads TGTGCCAGCAGCCCAGGCGCAGGGTCTAAAGAGACCCAGTACTTC. The variable domain in full, with the rest retrieved from reference TRBV7-9 and TRBJ2-5, is DTGVSQNPRHKITKRGQNVTFRCDPISEHNRLYWYRQTLGQGPEFLTYFQNEAQLEKSRLLSDRFSAERPKGSFSTLEIQRTEQGDSAMYLCASSPGAGSKETQYFGPGTRLLVL.